This TCR beta chain was profiled in a study of blood T cell repertoires in COVID-19. Across the whole study: The samples span acute and convalescent COVID-19 from the United States, Italy and Spain. The cDNA or gDNA used as material had been derived from T cells, B-cell-depleted T cells, or PBMCs.

Study members were between about 18 and 90 years old and lived in roughly 24 US regions. Among Cohort 3 donors, those recovered had two negative PCRs, clearance, or symptom resolution. TCRdb's copy holds only in-frame clones and misses some; the assay was immunoSEQ multiplex PCR. The sample lists hundreds of thousands of clones; approximately 89% were seen once. Germline V lookup: CDR1 LGHNA, CDR2 YNFKEQ. Trimming removed 8 bases from V and 0 bases from J; junction bases left unmatched: 3. CDR3 length: 13 amino acids. The receptor was derived from a woman in her forties who had recovered from COVID-19. This chain connects TRBV4-2 to TRBJ2-7, with 8 bases fitting TRBD2. Material for sequencing was PBMCs or T cells enriched from blood (not recorded which). The CDR3 region is CASAREDSYEQYF. CDR3 DNA sequence: TGTGCCAGCGCGCGGGAGGACTCCTACGAGCAGTACTTC.